Below are 11 T cell receptor beta chains sequenced from a single sample in a study of T cells in Graves' hyperthyroidism and ophthalmopathy. TCR beta CDR3 regions were amplified from RNA transcripts. A set of HTBI primers served as the primers for a first-round RT-PCR of the TCR CDR3. TCRdb analysed the multiplex PCR reads with MiXCR anew, one entry per CDR3 protein. The sample records 250,000 or so distinct CDR3 sequences, just over 14% being singletons. The source material was blood. These receptors all come from a woman in her thirties or forties with Graves' hyperthyroidism that later progressed to Graves' ophthalmopathy.

This clonotype was detected a few times. The genes are TRBV27 and TRBJ2-1, with 15 bases fitting TRBD2. Germline CDR1 is MNHEY and CDR2 is SMNVEV (reference sequence). V was clipped by 7 bases and J by 1 base; unmatched bases: 8. The CDR3 loop spans 18 amino acids. CDR3 sequence reads: CASKASGTSGRSYNEQFF. The CDR3 DNA sequence: TGTGCCAGCAAAGCATCCGGGACTAGCGGGAGGTCCTACAATGAGCAGTTCTTC.

This clonotype was seen a handful of times. A much larger clone lies one base from this, so it may be a read error. V gene TRBV10-3 combines with J gene TRBJ2-5; 11 bases line up with TRBD1. Germline trimming cut 3 bases from V and 4 bases from J; bases unmatched to any gene: 7. Germline values: CDR1 ENHRY, CDR2 SYGVKD. The CDR3 covers 16 residues. The CDR3 here is CAISEVKGTGGETQYF. Written as DNA, the CDR3 is TGTGCCATCAGTGAAGTAAAGGGGACAGGGGGAGAGACCCAGTACTTC.

This clonotype occurred many times. The rearrangement uses TRBV7-2 and TRBJ2-3, with 7 positions matching TRBD2. The CDR3 totals 15 residues. J gave up 4 bases and V 3 bases, and 7 bases lay outside the gene matches. CDR1 and CDR2 from the germline V gene are SGHTA and FQGNSA. In DNA, the CDR3 is TGTGCCAGCAGCTTTCGTCAGGGAGGGGCAGATACGCAGTATTTT. It is translated as CASSFRQGGADTQYF.

This clonotype was observed many times. The gene calls are TRBV6-1 and TRBJ1-5; no clear D. The germline V gene has CDR1 MNHNS and CDR2 SASEGT. The CDR3 totals 15 residues. Trimming removed 7 bases from V and 1 base from J, with 14 bases in between. The CDR3 DNA reads as TGTGCCAGCATTCTCAACGGGATGAGCAATCAGCCCCAGCATTTT. Translated, it gives CASILNGMSNQPQHF.

In nucleotides, the CDR3 is TGCAGTGCGCAAACCGGGACTAGCGGGTACGAGCAGTACTTC. Its protein product is CSAQTGTSGYEQYF. The chain couples TRBV20-1 to TRBJ2-7, with TRBD2 matching over 12 bases. The CDR3 covers 14 residues. V lost 6 bases to trimming and J lost 4 bases; unmatched junction nucleotides: 7. Germline CDR1 is DFQATT and CDR2 is SNEGSKA (reference sequence).

In DNA, the CDR3 is TGTGCCACCAGTGATTTGGGGGACAGGGTCCACGAGCAGTACTTC. Translated, it gives CATSDLGDRVHEQYF. The J gene is TRBJ2-7, the V gene TRBV24-1; 9 nucleotides line up with TRBD1. Germline loops: CDR1 KGHDR, CDR2 SFDVKD. V lost 0 bases and J lost 5; bases outside the gene matches: 4. The CDR3 runs 15 residues.

A word on this clonotype: A much larger clone is a single base away; this may be a read error. The V call is TRBV28, the J call TRBJ2-1; D is uncertain. CDR3 length: 14 residues. The germline V gene encodes CDR1 MDHEN and CDR2 SYDVKM. Trimming pared 2 bases from V and 7 bases from J, leaving 12 bases between. The CDR3 spells CASSLPVLTNEQFF. In DNA, the CDR3 is TGTGCCAGCAGTTTACCCGTCCTGACGAATGAGCAGTTCTTC.

The sample holds many counts of this clonotype. This chain joins TRBV5-5 and TRBJ2-7; no clear D gene. V lost 4 bases and J lost 6, with 11 bases in between. Per germline, CDR1 SGHKS and CDR2 YYEKEE (reference sequence). This CDR3 spans 12 amino acids. Here the CDR3 DNA reads TGTGCCAGCAGCCTAAATCGGTTCGAGCAGTACTTC. It yields the protein CASSLNRFEQYF. Supplemented by reference TRBV5-5 and TRBJ2-7, the full variable domain reads DAGVTQSPTHLIKTRGQQVTLRCSPISGHKSVSWYQQVLGQGPQFIFQYYEKEERGRGNFPDRFSARQFPNYSSELNVNALLLGDSALYLCASSLNRFEQYFGPGTRLTVT.

This clonotype was observed a handful of times. The rearrangement links TRBV12-3 or TRBV12-4 to TRBJ2-5; 9 bases match TRBD1. With 3 bases clipped from V and 4 bases from J, the junction kept 15 bases outside the gene matches. The CDR3 contains 18 residues. The CDR3 is CASSLGTGRLGLGETQYF. The CDR3 DNA reads TGTGCCAGCAGTTTGGGGACAGGGAGGTTGGGATTGGGAGAGACCCAGTACTTC.

This clonotype was counted between two and nine times. This chain joins TRBV10-1 and TRBJ2-3, with D uncertain. The CDR3 extends over 13 amino acids. Looked up from germline, CDR1 is WNHNN and CDR2 is SYGVQD (reference sequence). The V end lost 1 base, the J end lost 6 bases, and 8 bases lay between the germline ends. CDR3 sequence: CASSEFRGDTQYF. In DNA, the CDR3 is TGCGCCAGCAGTGAGTTCCGCGGCGATACGCAGTATTTT.

As for this clonotype: A much larger clonotype is one base distant, so this may be a read error. The genes are TRBV4-1 and TRBJ1-5; D gene ambiguous. V lost 4 bases and J lost 0, with 10 bases in between. Germline CDR1 is MGHRA and CDR2 is YSYEKL. The CDR3 runs to 15 residues. The DNA of the CDR3 is TGCGCCAGCAGCCGGACTTCTTATAGCAATCAGCCCCAGCATTTT. Protein sequence: CASSRTSYSNQPQHF.